This TCR beta chain was sequenced for a study of cytomegalovirus exposure and HLA in healthy donors. About the research overall: Drawn from HLA-typed donors, 65 million to 100 million unique TCRs were held in an early data release.

To note about this clone: As yet, its antigen is unknown.

Findings and limits, study-wide: Later analysis showed TCR association rates varying by HLA locus, highest for DRB1 and lowest for HLA-C. In an earlier analysis, about 87% or about 30%: the productive usage of most TCR beta V segments. The analysis excluded some indistinguishable V segments, including TRBV6-2 and TRBV6-3.

The V gene's germline CDR1 is MGHRA and CDR2 YSYEKL. The V end lost 0 bases, the J end lost 16 bases, and 16 bases lay between the germline ends. CDR3 length: 13 amino acids. PCR employed 60 Vbeta and 13 Jbeta primers. Sequenced by immunoSEQ multiplex PCR; TCRdb stores in-frame clones only, minus some. Of 200,000 or so clones listed, nearly 80% are singletons. The V call is TRBV4-1, the J call TRBJ1-5; tentatively, D is TRBD1 (5 bases). This TCR derives from a woman in her 30s in good health and CMV-seropositive. The source material was PBMCs. CDR3 sequence: CASSQEAGRESHF. The CDR3 DNA reads as TGCGCCAGCAGCCAAGAGGCGGGGCGAGAATCTCATTTT.